One and the same sample provided the 12 T cell receptor beta chains below, sequenced in a study. In TCRdb, the RT-PCR reads were re-called with MiXCR into one record per CDR3 protein. This table holds about 680,000 distinct CDR3 sequences, 13% to 15% found once. Sequencing was done on a sample of memory CD4+ T cells from blood. The source is a female donor in good health, serving as a healthy control.

This clonotype was observed at least ten times. The rearrangement uses TRBV28 and TRBJ2-5, with TRBD2 matching 7 bases. CDR1 and CDR2 (germline): MDHEN, SYDVKM. V shed 2 bases and J 3 bases; nucleotides not matched to a gene: 15. This CDR3 has 18 amino acids. CDR3 in amino acids: CASSLTPVTGGGKETQYF. CDR3 DNA: TGTGCCAGCAGTTTAACCCCTGTGACGGGAGGAGGTAAAGAGACCCAGTACTTC.

The chain employs TRBV9 and TRBJ2-3; 9 positions match TRBD2. V was pared by 4 bases and J by 5 bases, with 11 bases of the junction left unmatched. The length of the CDR3 is 16 residues. Germline values: CDR1 SGDLS, CDR2 YYNGEE. The CDR3 loop reads CASSPAAGGFGDTQYF. The DNA of the CDR3 is TGTGCCAGCAGCCCAGCAGCGGGGGGCTTTGGAGATACGCAGTATTTT.

The chain combines TRBV7-9 with TRBJ1-1; TRBD1 agrees at 9 bases. Germline V CDR1 and CDR2: SEHNR, FQNEAQ (reference sequence). J lost 5 bases, V lost 5 bases, and 12 bases had no gene match. This CDR3 spans 16 amino acids. DNA of the CDR3: TGTGCCAGCAGCCCCAATCCGGGACAGGGACAGACTGAAGCTTTCTTT. As protein: CASSPNPGQGQTEAFF.

This clonotype was detected a few times. The chain has TRBV5-6 and TRBJ2-3; a weak D match, TRBD2 (6 bases). The CDR3 sequence is 15 residues long. V dropped 2 bases and J dropped 2 bases, with 12 bases sitting between them. Germline CDR1 SGHDT, CDR2 YYEEEE. CDR3 bases: TGTGCCAGCAGCTTTTTAGCGGTTGTCACAGATACGCAGTATTTT. It yields the protein CASSFLAVVTDTQYF.

The rearrangement uses TRBV5-1 and TRBJ1-1, with 7 bases matching TRBD1. This CDR3 comprises 14 residues. CDR1 and CDR2 (germline): SGHRS, YFSETQ. Germline trimming cut 2 bases from V and 3 bases from J; bases unmatched to any gene: 4. This CDR3 reads CASSFGQVDTEAFF. CDR3 nucleotide sequence: TGCGCCAGCAGCTTCGGACAGGTTGACACTGAAGCTTTCTTT.

The CDR3 DNA reads TGTGCCAGCAACGAGACCCGTGTCGCACTCTCTGGAAACACCATATATTTT. Protein: CASNETRVALSGNTIYF. The chain is built from TRBV9 and TRBJ1-3; D remains ambiguous. The ends were cut back, 6 bases at V and 0 bases at J, with 19 bases in the middle. CDR1 SGDLS and CDR2 YYNGEE come from the germline V gene. There are 17 residues in the CDR3. Based on the CDR3 plus reference TRBV9 and TRBJ1-3, the full variable domain is DSGVTQTPKHLITATGQRVTLRCSPRSGDLSVYWYQQSLDQGLQFLIQYYNGEERAKGNILERFSAQQFPDLHSELNLSSLELGDSALYFCASNETRVALSGNTIYFGEGSWLTVV.

This clonotype was counted once. The chain employs TRBV4-3 and TRBJ2-2; the match to TRBD2 covers 9 bases. The germline V gene has CDR1 LGHNA and CDR2 YSLEER. CDR3 length: 19 residues. J lost 0 bases, V lost 2 bases, and 10 bases had no gene match. The CDR3 is CASSQNQPGLATNTGELFF. The CDR3 DNA reads as TGCGCCAGCAGCCAAAACCAACCAGGACTAGCGACGAACACCGGGGAGCTGTTTTTT.

This clonotype has ten or more counts. V is TRBV7-2 and J is TRBJ2-3; TRBD2 might be the D (6 bases). Deletions cut 1 base from V and 5 bases from J, with 10 bases between. The germline gives CDR1 SGHTA, CDR2 FQGNSA. The CDR3 contains 14 residues. In nucleotides, the CDR3 is TGTGCCAGCAGCTTAGTGGTGGGGGGAGATACGCAGTATTTT. Protein product: CASSLVVGGDTQYF. The full variable domain, its missing parts supplied by reference TRBV7-2 and TRBJ2-3, is GAGVSQSPSNKVTEKGKDVELRCDPISGHTALYWYRQSLGQGLEFLIYFQGNSAPDKSGLPSDRFSAERTGGSVSTLTIQRTQQEDSAVYLCASSLVVGGDTQYFGPGTRLTVL.

This clonotype was counted only a few times. This chain connects TRBV4-3 to TRBJ2-1; TRBD2 agrees at 8 bases. V lost 1 base to trimming and J lost 9 bases; unmatched junction nucleotides: 11. Germline CDR1 and CDR2: LGHNA and YSLEER. The CDR3 spans 16 residues. The CDR3 region is CASSQGTSLKIGEQFF. The CDR3 region has the DNA TGCGCCAGCAGCCAAGGGACTAGCCTAAAGATAGGTGAGCAGTTCTTC.

The sample holds a few counts of this clonotype. The genes are TRBV9 and TRBJ2-3; no clear D gene. CDR3 length: 17 amino acids. Germline V gives CDR1 SGDLS, CDR2 YYNGEE. V dropped 7 bases and J dropped 0 bases, with 21 bases sitting between them. The CDR3 reads CASAPGLSASSTDTQYF. DNA for the CDR3: TGTGCCAGCGCGCCAGGTTTGAGCGCATCTAGCACAGATACGCAGTATTTT. The whole variable domain, remainder taken from reference TRBV9 and TRBJ2-3, is DSGVTQTPKHLITATGQRVTLRCSPRSGDLSVYWYQQSLDQGLQFLIQYYNGEERAKGNILERFSAQQFPDLHSELNLSSLELGDSALYFCASAPGLSASSTDTQYFGPGTRLTVL.

The chain recombines TRBV6-2 or TRBV6-3 with TRBJ2-7, with D tentatively TRBD2 (6 bases). Trimming cost V 0 bases and J 2 bases, with 11 bases left between them. The CDR3 consists of 15 residues. CDR1 MNHEY and CDR2 SVGEGT come from the germline V gene. The CDR3 protein is CASSYSGLPTYEQYF. As DNA, the CDR3 is TGTGCCAGCAGTTACTCGGGACTGCCAACCTACGAGCAGTACTTC.

This clonotype was seen many times. The chain has TRBV11-2 and TRBJ1-2; 8 bases fit TRBD1. J gave up 5 bases and V 5 bases, and 4 bases lay outside the gene matches. CDR1 and CDR2 (germline): SGHAT, FQNNGV. The CDR3 runs to 13 residues. The CDR3 region is CASSRQGIYGYTF. DNA of the CDR3: TGTGCCAGCAGCCGACAGGGGATTTATGGCTACACCTTC.